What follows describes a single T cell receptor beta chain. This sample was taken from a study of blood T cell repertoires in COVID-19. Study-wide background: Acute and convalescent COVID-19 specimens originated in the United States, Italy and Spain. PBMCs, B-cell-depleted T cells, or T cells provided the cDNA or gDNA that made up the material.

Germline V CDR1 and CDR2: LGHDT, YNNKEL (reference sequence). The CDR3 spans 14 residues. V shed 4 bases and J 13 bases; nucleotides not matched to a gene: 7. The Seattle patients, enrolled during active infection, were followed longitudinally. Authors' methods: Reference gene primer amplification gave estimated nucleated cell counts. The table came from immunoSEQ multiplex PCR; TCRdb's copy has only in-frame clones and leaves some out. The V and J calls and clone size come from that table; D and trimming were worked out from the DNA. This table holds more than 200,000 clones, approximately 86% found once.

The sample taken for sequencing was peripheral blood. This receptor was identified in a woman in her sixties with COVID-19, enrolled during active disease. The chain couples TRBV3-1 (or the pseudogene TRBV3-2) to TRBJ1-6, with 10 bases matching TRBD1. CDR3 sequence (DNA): TGTGCCAGCAGCCCAGGGACAGGGGTTTCGCCCCTCCACTTT. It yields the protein CASSPGTGVSPLHF.